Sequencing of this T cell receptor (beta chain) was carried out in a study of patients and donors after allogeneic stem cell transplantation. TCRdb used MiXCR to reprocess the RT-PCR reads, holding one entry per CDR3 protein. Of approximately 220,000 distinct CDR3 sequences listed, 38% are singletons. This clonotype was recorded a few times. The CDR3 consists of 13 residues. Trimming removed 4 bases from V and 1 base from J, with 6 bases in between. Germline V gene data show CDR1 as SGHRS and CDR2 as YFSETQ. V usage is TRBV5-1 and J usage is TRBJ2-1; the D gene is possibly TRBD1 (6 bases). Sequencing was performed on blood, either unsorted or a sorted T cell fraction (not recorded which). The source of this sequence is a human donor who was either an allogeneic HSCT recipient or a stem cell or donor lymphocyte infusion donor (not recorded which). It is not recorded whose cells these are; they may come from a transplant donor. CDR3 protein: CASSGTSYNEQFF. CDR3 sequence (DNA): TGCGCCAGCAGCGGGACATCCTACAATGAGCAGTTCTTC.